This T cell receptor beta chain was observed in a study of Graves' ophthalmopathy and Graves' hyperthyroidism. Study outcomes and limitations: Both an approximately 69% sensitivity and an approximately 72% specificity characterized the model's predictions of ophthalmopathy progression. A model of 13 signatures distinguished ophthalmopathy from stable hyperthyroidism at approximately 90% sensitivity and 81.08% specificity.

Regarding this clonotype: Its antigen is currently unknown.

CAS ≥3, NOSPECS ≥4, moderate-to-severe activity and duration under 3 months marked donors with ophthalmopathy. For repertoire sequencing, the TCR beta CDR3 regions were amplified from RNA transcripts. The first-round RT-PCR employed HTBI primers together with the Qiagen OneStep RT-PCR kit. A multiplex PCR was then performed as the second round. TCRdb reprocessed the multiplex PCR reads via MiXCR and lists one record per CDR3 protein. The sample includes roughly 700,000 distinct CDR3 sequences, 40% seen only once; the top ten take roughly 46%. Input material: peripheral blood. The clonotype comes from an adult man with Graves' ophthalmopathy.

The CDR3 protein is CASSLGPTGVRETQYF. The CDR3 DNA follows: TGTGCCAGCAGCTTAGGGCCGACAGGGGTACGGGAGACCCAGTACTTC. This rearrangement joins TRBV7-9 to TRBJ2-5; TRBD1 matches at 8 bases. The germline gives CDR1 SEHNR, CDR2 FQNEAQ (reference sequence). CDR3 size: 16 residues. V was pared by 1 base and J by 5 bases, with 9 bases of the junction left unmatched.